These T cell receptor beta chains were read from a single sample in a study of blood T cell repertoires in COVID-19. Generated by immunoSEQ multiplex PCR, the TCRdb table keeps only in-frame clones and is missing some. The table shows fewer than 250,000 clones, with roughly four fifths occurring only once. The specimen was peripheral blood. These receptors all stem from a woman between 45 and 60 years old with acute or convalescent COVID-19. The CDR3 runs from the conserved cysteine through the conserved F or W. Fields, in order: J gene, D gene, clone size, V gene, CDR3 protein, CDR3 DNA. D genes are given only for firm matches. A clone size is listed for some rows: how often the clone was seen (once, few, many), or a class if it is expanded.

>TRBJ2-3|TRBD2|-|TRBV11-2
CASTIGLVASTDTQYF
TGTGCCAGCACCATAGGACTAGTGGCTAGCACAGATACGCAGTATTTT
>TRBJ2-7|-|-|TRBV27
CASSRSDSYEQYF
TGTGCCAGCAGTCGGAGCGACTCCTACGAGCAGTACTTC
>TRBJ2-7|TRBD2|few|TRBV6-5
CASSLSGGPYEQYF
TGTGCCAGCAGTCTAAGCGGGGGGCCCTACGAGCAGTACTTC
>TRBJ1-1|-|-|TRBV28
CASIQPGRGEAFF
TGTGCCAGCATCCAACCTGGAAGGGGTGAAGCTTTCTTT
>TRBJ2-7|TRBD1|-|TRBV10-3
CAISERTGGEYEQYF
TGTGCCATCAGTGAGCGGACAGGGGGCGAGTACGAGCAGTACTTC
>TRBJ1-4|-|-|TRBV30
CAWSPGGGVGKLFF
TGTGCCTGGAGCCCCGGGGGGGGAGTCGGAAAACTGTTTTTT
>TRBJ2-7|TRBD1|-|TRBV6-6
CASSPRQGGTYEQYF
TGTGCCAGCAGTCCCCGACAGGGGGGCACCTACGAGCAGTACTTC
>TRBJ1-1|-|-|TRBV27
CASSLKTGGEAFF
TGTGCCAGCAGTTTGAAAACCGGTGGTGAAGCTTTCTTT
>TRBJ1-5|-|few|TRBV9
CASSVTGTHQPQHF
TGTGCCAGCAGCGTTACAGGGACCCATCAGCCCCAGCATTTT
>TRBJ2-7|-|-|TRBV5-6
CASSLVQTYEQYF
TGTGCCAGCAGCTTAGTGCAGACCTACGAGCAGTACTTC
>TRBJ2-7|TRBD2|-|TRBV19
CASSPLRGGGDEQYF
TGTGCCAGTAGTCCGTTGCGGGGGGGCGGCGACGAGCAGTACTTC
>TRBJ1-5|TRBD1|-|TRBV9
CASSPGQGLYSNQPQHF
TGTGCCAGCAGCCCGGGACAGGGGTTGTATAGCAATCAGCCCCAGCATTTT
>TRBJ2-1|TRBD1|-|TRBV9
CASSEHPDRGSSYNEQFF
TGTGCCAGCAGCGAACACCCCGACAGGGGTAGCTCCTACAATGAGCAGTTCTTC
>TRBJ1-1|-|-|TRBV6-5
CASRPRGEGTEAFF
TGTGCCAGCAGGCCCAGAGGGGAGGGCACTGAAGCTTTCTTT
>TRBJ2-7|-|-|TRBV28
CASSLARYEQYF
TGTGCCAGCAGTTTAGCCAGGTACGAGCAGTACTTC
>TRBJ2-7|TRBD1|-|TRBV10-3
CAISEFGTGEGEQYF
TGTGCCATCAGTGAGTTCGGGACAGGAGAAGGCGAGCAGTACTTC
>TRBJ2-1|TRBD1|-|TRBV6-6
CASRTGTGYYNEQFF
TGTGCCAGCCGTACCGGGACAGGCTACTACAATGAGCAGTTCTTC
>TRBJ2-2|TRBD2|-|TRBV19
CASSRAGATNTGELFF
TGTGCCAGTAGTCGGGCGGGAGCTACGAACACCGGGGAGCTGTTTTTT
>TRBJ1-2|-|-|TRBV6-5
CASSYSGREGYTF
TGTGCCAGCAGTTACTCGGGGCGGGAAGGCTACACCTTC
>TRBJ1-6|TRBD1|-|TRBV5-5
CASSLTGESSYNSPLHF
TGTGCCAGCAGCCTGACAGGGGAAAGCTCCTATAATTCACCCCTCCACTTT
>TRBJ2-1|TRBD2|-|TRBV28
CASSLLSRLAGEHNEQFF
TGTGCCAGCAGTTTATTATCTCGACTAGCGGGAGAGCACAATGAGCAGTTCTTC
>TRBJ2-7|-|-|TRBV7-2
CASSRQQGYEQYF
TGTGCCAGCAGCCGGCAACAGGGTTACGAGCAGTACTTC
>TRBJ1-2|TRBD1|-|TRBV25-1
CASSEMTGSVYGYTF
TGTGCCAGCAGTGAAATGACAGGGTCGGTCTATGGCTACACCTTC
>TRBJ2-2|-|-|TRBV4-3
CASSQDSPYTGELFF
TGCGCCAGCAGCCAAGATTCCCCTTACACCGGGGAGCTGTTTTTT
>TRBJ1-3|-|-|TRBV6-5
CASKEGLSGNTIYF
TGTGCCAGCAAGGAGGGTCTCTCTGGAAACACCATATATTTT
>TRBJ2-7|-|once|TRBV7-2
CASSLAGNSYEQYF
TGTGCCAGCAGCCTGGCAGGGAACTCCTACGAGCAGTACTTC